This TCR beta chain is from a study of T cell repertoires in cytomegalovirus infection. As for the study in general: Matching HLA type, along with CMV infection, was indicated by public TCR beta signatures.

Using its own MiXCR run on the reads, TCRdb lists one record per CDR3 protein. This table holds 400,000 to 550,000 distinct CDR3 sequences, roughly 10% found once. This clonotype was found a few times. Antigen unknown. Study conclusions and caveats: Identification of carriers of CMV plus the relevant HLA was performed using cumulative public TCR beta family frequency. It was HLA-C-restricted CMV-specific TCR beta clonotypes that dominated the response ex vivo.

Germline V lookup: CDR1 GTSNPN, CDR2 SVGIG (reference sequence). The ends were cut back, 4 bases at V and 5 bases at J, with 17 bases in the middle. The CDR3 loop spans 14 amino acids. The sequence was collected from a human donor in good health (CMV status not recorded). Some clones in this sample may be carry-over from other donors' samples. Sequencing was performed on PBMCs. The genes are TRBV30 and TRBJ1-1; D gene uncertain. CDR3 protein: CAWIRTRRWTEAFF. The CDR3 nucleotides are TGTGCCTGGATCCGGACGAGGAGATGGACTGAAGCTTTCTTT.